This T cell receptor beta chain was profiled in a study of T cell responses to AZD1222 COVID-19 vaccine. The CDR3 consists of 16 residues. The V end was cut by 3 bases, the J end by 4 bases, with 19 bases between. Germline-derived CDR1 and CDR2 are LGHDT and YNNKEL (reference sequence). Findings of the study overall: Sampling captured repertoires only after the peak T cell response. Spike was spanned by vaccine-associated CD4 TCRs, which were dominant at 160-218 and 743-854. White British ancestry dominated among donors, who included more females, and clonal diversity was possibly underestimated. Spike-specific TCRs gained breadth and depth after people received two AZD1222 doses.

Remarks on this clone: Its antigen is unidentified.

Data came from immunoSEQ multiplex PCR; TCRdb stores just in-frame clones and leaves some out. This listing includes about 140,000 clones. V usage is TRBV3-1 (or the pseudogene TRBV3-2) and J usage is TRBJ2-7; tentatively, D is TRBD1 (6 bases). The receptor comes from an adult in good health. The sequenced sample consisted of peripheral blood. Written as DNA, the CDR3 is TGTGCCAGCAGCCACCCCCTTGGCAGGGGCGCGTACGAGCAGTACTTC. It translates to CASSHPLGRGAYEQYF.